This TCR beta chain was captured by sequencing in a study of siplizumab effects on memory and regulatory T cells (dated 2019 in TCRdb). Looking at the study overall: The study examined how the anti-CD2 antibody siplizumab affects alloreactive T-cell subsets in allogeneic mixed lymphocyte reactions built from human PBMCs.

A word on this clone: The antigen it binds to is not known. Nothing much larger sits one base from this clone, and base qualities are not available.

Libraries were prepared through the immunoSEQ multiplex PCR assay. The deep sequencing platform assayed roughly 10^5 TCR templates per sample. Genomic DNA extracted from sorted T cells was used for TCRbeta CDR3 sequencing. The paper's processing steps were these. Clonal analysis of TCRbeta CDR3 data was done in the R programming language. Comparing unstimulated samples against CFSE-low samples taken after the reaction was how alloreactive CD4+ and CD8+ clones were defined. Regulatory or non-regulatory origin of alloreactive CD4+ clones was assigned by matching sequences to the sorted unstimulated Treg and non-Treg repertoires. Held by TCRdb, this immuneACCESS table contains in-frame sequences only and omits some clones. Under half of the omission traces to an unresolved V gene where checked; the cause of the rest is unknown. That table is the source of V, J and clone size, and D and trimming were worked out from the DNA. The sample has 70,000 to 95,000 clones on record, roughly 93% of them singletons. The ten most abundant clones make up roughly 7.1% of the sample.

The CDR3, cysteine through phenylalanine, is 14 amino acids long. Only the CDR3 portion is preserved as DNA: 42 bases, with reading frame beginning at the first base. V loses 2 bases, J loses 1 base, and the germline ends lie 9 bases apart. As encoded in the germline V gene, CDR1 is SGDLS while CDR2 is YYNGEE. What the work shows at the level of the full study, not this receptor alone: Among mappable alloreactive CD4+ clones, an average Treg-derived fraction of approximately 73% was observed with siplizumab, compared with roughly 27% in control reactions. Sequences below about 10^-5 frequency were poorly captured, so only a minor fraction of alloreactive clones could be mapped to unstimulated subsets. About 75-96% of proliferating CD4+ or CD8+ clones could not be given a naive or memory phenotype. The cumulative frequency of alloreactive sequences that could be traced back to unstimulated CD4+ memory T cells was significantly reduced by siplizumab. The suppressive function of proliferating Tregs from siplizumab cultures was not functionally confirmed. Unstimulated naive T cells appeared more diverse than memory T cells, and naive cells seemed to contribute substantially to the alloresponse.

TCRbeta CDR3 sequencing was performed on sorted unstimulated T cells and on proliferating T cells recovered from mixed lymphocyte reactions. Fresh whole blood from nine to ten HLA-typed healthy donors was used as the source from which PBMCs were isolated. This clonotype originated in a human donor in good health. The sequencing input was CD8+ T cells sorted from blood. The rearrangement combines TRBV9 with TRBJ2-5; possibly the D gene is TRBD1, per 6 matching bases. In nucleotides, the sequence is TGTGCCAGCAGCGTGGGACATGTCCAAGAGACCCAGTACTTC. Translation gives CASSVGHVQETQYF.